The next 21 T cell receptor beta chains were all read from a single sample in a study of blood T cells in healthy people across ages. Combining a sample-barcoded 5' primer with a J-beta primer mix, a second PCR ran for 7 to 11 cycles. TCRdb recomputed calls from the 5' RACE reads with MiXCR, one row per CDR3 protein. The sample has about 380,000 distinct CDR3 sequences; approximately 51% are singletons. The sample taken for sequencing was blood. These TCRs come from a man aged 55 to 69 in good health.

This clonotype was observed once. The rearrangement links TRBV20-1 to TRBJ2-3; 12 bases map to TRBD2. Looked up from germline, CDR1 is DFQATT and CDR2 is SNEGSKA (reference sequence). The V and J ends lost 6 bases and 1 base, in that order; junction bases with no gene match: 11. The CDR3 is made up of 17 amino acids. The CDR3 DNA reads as TGCAGTGCCAGCCCTCCTAGCGGGAGGGCCGGCACAGATACGCAGTATTTT. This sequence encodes CSASPPSGRAGTDTQYF.

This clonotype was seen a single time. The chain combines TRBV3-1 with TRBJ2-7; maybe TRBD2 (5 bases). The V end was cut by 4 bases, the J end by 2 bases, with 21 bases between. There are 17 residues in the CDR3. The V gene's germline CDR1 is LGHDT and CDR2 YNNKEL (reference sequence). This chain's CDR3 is CASSPHLMEANAYEQYF. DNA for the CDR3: TGTGCCAGCAGCCCCCACCTCATGGAGGCCAACGCCTACGAGCAGTACTTC.

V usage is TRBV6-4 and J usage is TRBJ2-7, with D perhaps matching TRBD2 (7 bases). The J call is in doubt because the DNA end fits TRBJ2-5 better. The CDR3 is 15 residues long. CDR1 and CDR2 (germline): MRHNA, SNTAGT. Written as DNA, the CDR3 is TGTGCCAGCAGTGACTACGGGGGGCCCAAAGAGACCCAGTACTTC. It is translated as CASSDYGGPKETQYF.

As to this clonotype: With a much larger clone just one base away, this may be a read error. The CDR3 is CSATALNQETLYF. The CDR3, as DNA: TGCAGTGCTACGGCTCTAAACCAAGAGACCCTGTACTTC. The rearrangement uses TRBV20-1 and TRBJ2-5; D is unclear. From germline, CDR1 is DFQATT and CDR2 SNEGSKA (reference sequence). This CDR3 contains 13 residues.

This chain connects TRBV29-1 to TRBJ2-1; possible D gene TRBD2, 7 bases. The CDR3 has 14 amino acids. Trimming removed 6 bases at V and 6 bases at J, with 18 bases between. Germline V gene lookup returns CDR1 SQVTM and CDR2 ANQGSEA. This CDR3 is CSVGGGGPVNEQFF. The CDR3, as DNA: TGCAGCGTGGGAGGGGGAGGGCCCGTCAATGAGCAGTTCTTC.

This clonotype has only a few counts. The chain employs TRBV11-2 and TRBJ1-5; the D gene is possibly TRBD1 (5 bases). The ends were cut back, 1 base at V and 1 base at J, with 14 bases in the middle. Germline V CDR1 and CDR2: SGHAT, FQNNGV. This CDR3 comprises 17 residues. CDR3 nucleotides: TGTGCCAGCAGCTTAGTCGGCAGGGTCGGGAGCAATCAGCCCCAGCATTTT. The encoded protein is CASSLVGRVGSNQPQHF.

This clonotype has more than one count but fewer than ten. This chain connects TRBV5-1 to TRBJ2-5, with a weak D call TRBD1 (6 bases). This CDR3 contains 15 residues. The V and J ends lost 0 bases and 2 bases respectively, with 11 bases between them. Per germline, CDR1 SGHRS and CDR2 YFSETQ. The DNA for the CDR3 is TGCGCCAGCAGCTTGGGCCAGGGGAGACAAGAGACCCAGTACTTC. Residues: CASSLGQGRQETQYF.

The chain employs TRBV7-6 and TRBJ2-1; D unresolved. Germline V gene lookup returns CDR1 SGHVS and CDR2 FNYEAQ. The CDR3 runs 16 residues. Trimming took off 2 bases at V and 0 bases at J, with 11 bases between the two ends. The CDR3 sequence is CASSLRSTRSYNEQFF. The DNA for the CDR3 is TGTGCCAGCAGCTTACGAAGCACCCGCTCCTACAATGAGCAGTTCTTC.

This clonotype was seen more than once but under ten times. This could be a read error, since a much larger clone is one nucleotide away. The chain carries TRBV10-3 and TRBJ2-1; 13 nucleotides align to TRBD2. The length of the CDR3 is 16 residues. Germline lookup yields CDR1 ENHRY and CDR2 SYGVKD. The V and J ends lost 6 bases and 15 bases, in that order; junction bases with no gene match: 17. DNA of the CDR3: TGTGCCATCAGGGATTGCGGACTAGCGGGAGTCCTTCAGCGGTTCTTC. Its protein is CAIRDCGLAGVLQRFF.

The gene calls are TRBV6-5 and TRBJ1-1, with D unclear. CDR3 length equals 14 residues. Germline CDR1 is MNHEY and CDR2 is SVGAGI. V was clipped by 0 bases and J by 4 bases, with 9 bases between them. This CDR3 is CASSYSTRVTEAFF. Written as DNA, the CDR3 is TGTGCCAGCAGTTACTCGACTCGGGTCACTGAAGCTTTCTTT.

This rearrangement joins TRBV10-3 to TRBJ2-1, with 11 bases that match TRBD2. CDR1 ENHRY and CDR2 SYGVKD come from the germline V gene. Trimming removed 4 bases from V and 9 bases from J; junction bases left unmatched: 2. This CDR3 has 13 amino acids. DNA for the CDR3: TGTGCCATCAGTGGGCTAGCGGGAGGTGAGCAGTTCTTC. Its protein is CAISGLAGGEQFF.

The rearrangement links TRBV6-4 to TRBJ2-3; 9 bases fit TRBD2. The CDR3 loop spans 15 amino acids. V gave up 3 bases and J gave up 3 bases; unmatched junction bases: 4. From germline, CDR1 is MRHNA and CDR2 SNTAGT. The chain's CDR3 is CASSESGGPTDTQYF. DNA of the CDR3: TGTGCCAGCAGTGAGAGCGGGGGGCCTACAGATACGCAGTATTTT.

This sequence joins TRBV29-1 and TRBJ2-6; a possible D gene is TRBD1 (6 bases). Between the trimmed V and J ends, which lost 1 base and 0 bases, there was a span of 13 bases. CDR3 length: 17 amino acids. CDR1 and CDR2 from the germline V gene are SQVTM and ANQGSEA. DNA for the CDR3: TGCAGCGTTGAAGGAGGACAGACAGGCTCTGGGGCCAACGTCCTGACTTTC. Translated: CSVEGGQTGSGANVLTF. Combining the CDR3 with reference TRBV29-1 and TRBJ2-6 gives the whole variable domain SAVISQKPSRDICQRGTSLTIQCQVDSQVTMMFWYRQQPGQSLTLIATANQGSEATYESGFVIDKFPISRPNLTFSTLTVSNMSPEDSSIYLCSVEGGQTGSGANVLTFGAGSRLTVL.

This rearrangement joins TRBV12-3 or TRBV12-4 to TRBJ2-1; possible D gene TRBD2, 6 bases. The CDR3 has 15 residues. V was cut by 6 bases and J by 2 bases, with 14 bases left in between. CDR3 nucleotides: TGTGCCAGCAGGGAGCGGGTAACGCCCTACAATGAGCAGTTCTTC. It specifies CASRERVTPYNEQFF.

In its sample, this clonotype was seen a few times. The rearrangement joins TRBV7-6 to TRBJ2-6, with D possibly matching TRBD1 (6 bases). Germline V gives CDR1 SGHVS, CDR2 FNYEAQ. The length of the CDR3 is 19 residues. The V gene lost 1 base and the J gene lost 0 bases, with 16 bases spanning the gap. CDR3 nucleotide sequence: TGTGCCAGCAGCTTAGTCTCAGGGGCCTTTGCCTCTGGGGCCAACGTCCTGACTTTC. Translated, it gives CASSLVSGAFASGANVLTF.

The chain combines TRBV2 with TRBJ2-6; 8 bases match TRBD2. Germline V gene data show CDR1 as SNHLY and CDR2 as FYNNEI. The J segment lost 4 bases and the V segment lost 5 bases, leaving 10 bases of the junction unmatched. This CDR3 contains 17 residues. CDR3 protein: CASSPRRLASGANVLTF. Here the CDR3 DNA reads TGTGCCAGCAGTCCGAGGAGACTAGCGAGCGGGGCCAACGTCCTGACTTTC.

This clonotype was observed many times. CDR3 in DNA: TGCAGTGCTAGAGAAGACACTGAAGCTTTCTTT. Translating it yields CSAREDTEAFF. The chain employs TRBV20-1 and TRBJ1-1, with unresolved D. The V end was cut by 0 bases, the J end by 3 bases, with 2 bases between. In germline, CDR1 is DFQATT, CDR2 SNEGSKA (reference sequence). The CDR3 loop spans 11 amino acids.

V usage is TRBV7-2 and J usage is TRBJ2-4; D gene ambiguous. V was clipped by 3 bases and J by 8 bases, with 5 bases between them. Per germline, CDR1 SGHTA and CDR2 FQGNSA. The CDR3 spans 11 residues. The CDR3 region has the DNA TGTGCCAGCAGCTTGACCGACATTCAGTACTTC. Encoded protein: CASSLTDIQYF.

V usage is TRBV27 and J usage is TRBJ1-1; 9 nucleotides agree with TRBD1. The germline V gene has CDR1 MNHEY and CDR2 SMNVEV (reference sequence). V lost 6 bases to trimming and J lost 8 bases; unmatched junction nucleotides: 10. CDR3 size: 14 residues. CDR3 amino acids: CASSQLTGGAEAFF. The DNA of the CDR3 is TGTGCCAGCAGCCAACTAACAGGGGGCGCCGAAGCTTTCTTT.

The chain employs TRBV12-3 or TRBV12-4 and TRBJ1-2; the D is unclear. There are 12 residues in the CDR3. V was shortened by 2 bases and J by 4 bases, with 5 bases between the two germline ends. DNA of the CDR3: TGTGCCAGCAGTTTACGTACCTATGGCTACACCTTC. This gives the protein CASSLRTYGYTF.

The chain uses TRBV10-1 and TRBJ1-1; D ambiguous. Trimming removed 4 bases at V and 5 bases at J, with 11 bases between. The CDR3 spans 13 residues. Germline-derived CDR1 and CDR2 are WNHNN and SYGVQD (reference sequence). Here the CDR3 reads CASSAWGQTEAFF. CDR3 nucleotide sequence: TGCGCCAGCAGTGCTTGGGGTCAAACTGAAGCTTTCTTT.